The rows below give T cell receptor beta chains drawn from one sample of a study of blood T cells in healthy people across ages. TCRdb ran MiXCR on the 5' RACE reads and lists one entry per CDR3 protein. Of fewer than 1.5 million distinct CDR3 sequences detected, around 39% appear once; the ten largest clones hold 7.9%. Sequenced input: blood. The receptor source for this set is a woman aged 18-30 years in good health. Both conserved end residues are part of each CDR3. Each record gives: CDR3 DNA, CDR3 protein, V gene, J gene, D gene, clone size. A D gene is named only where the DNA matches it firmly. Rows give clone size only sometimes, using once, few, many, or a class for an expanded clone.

DNA: TGTGCCAGCAGACGGGACAGGCACGAGCAGTACTTC
CDR3: CASRRDRHEQYF
V: TRBV2
J: TRBJ2-7
D: TRBD1
size: .

DNA: TGCAGTGCTACTCCGGGACAGACCTACGAGCAGTACTTC
CDR3: CSATPGQTYEQYF
V: TRBV20-1
J: TRBJ2-7
D: TRBD1
size: .

DNA: TGTGCCGTAAAACTAGCGGGAGTTGCAGATACGCAGTATTTT
CDR3: CAVKLAGVADTQYF
V: TRBV10-3
J: TRBJ2-3
D: TRBD2
size: .

DNA: TGTGCCAGCAGCTCCCCAGGCAGGCACACTGAAGCTTTCTTT
CDR3: CASSSPGRHTEAFF
V: TRBV7-9
J: TRBJ1-1
D: .
size: .

DNA: TGCGCCAGCAGCTTGGGACAGGGGAACGTCGGTGAGCAGTACTTC
CDR3: CASSLGQGNVGEQYF
V: TRBV5-1
J: TRBJ2-7
D: TRBD1
size: .

DNA: TGTGCCAGCAGTTCCCCCCCCCTACTAGCGGGAGGCCGTGGGAATGAGCAGTTCTTC
CDR3: CASSSPPLLAGGRGNEQFF
V: TRBV12-3/TRBV12-4
J: TRBJ2-1
D: TRBD2
size: few

DNA: TGTGCCAGCAGTTCGCTATTAGGAGATGGCTACACCTTC
CDR3: CASSSLLGDGYTF
V: TRBV28
J: TRBJ1-2
D: .
size: .

DNA: TGTGCCAGCAGTTTAGCCGTCGGAGGTAGTCAGCCCCAGCATTTT
CDR3: CASSLAVGGSQPQHF
V: TRBV12-3/TRBV12-4
J: TRBJ1-5
D: .
size: once

DNA: TGTGCCAGCAGCAAACGGACTAAATACAATGAGCAGTTCTTC
CDR3: CASSKRTKYNEQFF
V: TRBV3-1
J: TRBJ2-1
D: .
size: few

DNA: TGTGCCAGCAGTGGCGGCGGGAGTTCATTCACAGATACGCAGTATTTT
CDR3: CASSGGGSSFTDTQYF
V: TRBV6-1
J: TRBJ2-3
D: TRBD2
size: few

DNA: TGTGCCAGCAGCGACGCCGGGACAGGGACCCTTGGTTATGGCTACACCTTC
CDR3: CASSDAGTGTLGYGYTF
V: TRBV6-1
J: TRBJ1-2
D: TRBD1
size: .

DNA: TGTGCCAGCAGCTCACACGTTCGGTTGGGCACTGAAGCTTTCTTT
CDR3: CASSSHVRLGTEAFF
V: TRBV7-2
J: TRBJ1-1
D: .
size: .

DNA: TGCGCCAGCAGCTTATCAGGGTTCGGCTACGAGCAGTACTTC
CDR3: CASSLSGFGYEQYF
V: TRBV5-1
J: TRBJ2-7
D: .
size: .

DNA: TGTGCCAGCAGCTACGCTAGCGACCCCTACGAGCAGTTCTTC
CDR3: CASSYASDPYEQFF
V: TRBV11-2
J: TRBJ2-1
D: .
size: .

DNA: TGTGCCAGCAGTTTTATCGGAGTTAACTATGGCTACACCTTC
CDR3: CASSFIGVNYGYTF
V: TRBV27
J: TRBJ1-2
D: .
size: .

DNA: TGTGCCAGCAGTTACTCGACTAGCGGGATCCCATTCACAGAGACCCAGTACTTC
CDR3: CASSYSTSGIPFTETQYF
V: TRBV6-5
J: TRBJ2-5
D: TRBD2
size: few

DNA: TGTGCCTGCGCACAGGGGCTATCGGCCAAAAACATTCAGTACTTC
CDR3: CACAQGLSAKNIQYF
V: TRBV5-5
J: TRBJ2-4
D: TRBD1
size: .

DNA: TGTGCCAGCAGTGATGGGAGAGGCTCCTACAATGAGCAGTTCTTC
CDR3: CASSDGRGSYNEQFF
V: TRBV2
J: TRBJ2-1
D: .
size: once

DNA: TGTGCCAGTTCCGGGGACGAAGGCGAGCAGTACTTC
CDR3: CASSGDEGEQYF
V: TRBV7-9
J: TRBJ2-7
D: .
size: few

DNA: TGTGCCAGCAGCCAGAACAGGGGGGTGGTGGAGCAGTTCTTC
CDR3: CASSQNRGVVEQFF
V: TRBV11-2
J: TRBJ2-1
D: TRBD1
size: .

DNA: TGTGCCAGCAGCTTAGGCGGCGCCGGCTTGAGGAATGAGCAGTTCTTC
CDR3: CASSLGGAGLRNEQFF
V: TRBV7-9
J: TRBJ2-1
D: .
size: once

DNA: TGTGCCAGCAGCGCGGACAGGCGAAGCTCCTACGAGCAGTACTTC
CDR3: CASSADRRSSYEQYF
V: TRBV7-9
J: TRBJ2-7
D: TRBD1
size: .

DNA: TGTGCCAGCAGCCGTGGACTGGGCTATGGCTACACCTTC
CDR3: CASSRGLGYGYTF
V: TRBV28
J: TRBJ1-2
D: .
size: .

DNA: TGTGCCAGCAGTTACACCCCCGGGACTCGAATGAACACTGAAGCTTTCTTT
CDR3: CASSYTPGTRMNTEAFF
V: TRBV6-5
J: TRBJ1-1
D: .
size: .

DNA: TGTGCCAGCAGGATCCATTTAAGCTCCTACAATGAGCAGTACTTC
CDR3: CASRIHLSSYNEQYF
V: TRBV7-9
J: TRBJ2-7
D: .
size: .

DNA: TGTGCCAGCATGCCGCTAGCGGGGGGTTACAATGAGCAGTTCTTC
CDR3: CASMPLAGGYNEQFF
V: TRBV6-2/TRBV6-3
J: TRBJ2-1
D: TRBD2
size: .

DNA: TGTGCCACCTCCTACGGGGGCTATGGCTACACCTTC
CDR3: CATSYGGYGYTF
V: TRBV6-5
J: TRBJ1-2
D: .
size: .

DNA: TGTGCCAGCAGCCAAGATTGGGGGTCTCGGACAGATACGCAGTATTTT
CDR3: CASSQDWGSRTDTQYF
V: TRBV4-2
J: TRBJ2-3
D: .
size: few

DNA: TGTGCCAGCAGCCAAGAGTACGGGGCGAGGAGGACAGATACGCAGTATTTT
CDR3: CASSQEYGARRTDTQYF
V: TRBV14
J: TRBJ2-3
D: .
size: .

DNA: TGTGCCAGCGACCGGGACAGGGTATACAATGAGCAGTTCTTC
CDR3: CASDRDRVYNEQFF
V: TRBV6-1
J: TRBJ2-1
D: TRBD1
size: .

DNA: TGTGCCAGCAGCCTCGGGGACTGGAGGTACGAGCAGTACTTC
CDR3: CASSLGDWRYEQYF
V: TRBV27
J: TRBJ2-7
D: .
size: .

DNA: TGTGCCAGCAGCCCTATGACAGGGGGTGGCTATGGCTACACCTTC
CDR3: CASSPMTGGGYGYTF
V: TRBV2
J: TRBJ1-2
D: TRBD1
size: .

DNA: TGTGCCACCTCGAGGGGGATGGCAGATACGCAGTATTTT
CDR3: CATSRGMADTQYF
V: TRBV27
J: TRBJ2-3
D: .
size: few

DNA: TGTGCCAGCAGCTTATGGGAACAGGGGGGGAAAGAGACCCAGTACTTC
CDR3: CASSLWEQGGKETQYF
V: TRBV7-2
J: TRBJ2-5
D: .
size: .

DNA: TGTGCCAACAGTGAAGACCAGGGCTGGTACCAAGAGACCCAGTACTTC
CDR3: CANSEDQGWYQETQYF
V: TRBV2
J: TRBJ2-5
D: .
size: .

DNA: TGCAGTGCTAGGATTAGGGGGACCCCCTCCTATAATTCACCCCTCCACTTT
CDR3: CSARIRGTPSYNSPLHF
V: TRBV20-1
J: TRBJ1-6
D: .
size: .

DNA: TGTGCCGCCGCATCCGAACTGAACACTGAAGCTTTCTTT
CDR3: CAAASELNTEAFF
V: TRBV2
J: TRBJ1-1
D: .
size: few

DNA: TGTGCCAGCAGTTGGACTAGCGGACAAGAGACCCAGTACTTC
CDR3: CASSWTSGQETQYF
V: TRBV12-3/TRBV12-4
J: TRBJ2-5
D: TRBD2
size: many

DNA: TGTGCCTGGAGTGTAGGGGGGCCGGCCAAAAACATTCAGTACTTC
CDR3: CAWSVGGPAKNIQYF
V: TRBV30
J: TRBJ2-4
D: .
size: .

DNA: TGTGCCAGCAGCGGGGTAAACACTGAAGCTTTCTTT
CDR3: CASSGVNTEAFF
V: TRBV3-1
J: TRBJ1-1
D: .
size: .

DNA: TGTGCCACCGCCTCCGGACTCGCCACGCAGTATTTT
CDR3: CATASGLATQYF
V: TRBV15
J: TRBJ2-3
D: .
size: few

DNA: TGTGCCAGCAGTCCCCGGACAGGGAGAACTGAAGCTTTCTTT
CDR3: CASSPRTGRTEAFF
V: TRBV2
J: TRBJ1-1
D: TRBD1
size: few

DNA: TGTGCCAGCAGTTTGGGAGGATTTACAGGTGAGCAGTTCTTC
CDR3: CASSLGGFTGEQFF
V: TRBV12-3/TRBV12-4
J: TRBJ2-1
D: .
size: .

DNA: TGTGCCAGCAGCGTAGAAGCAGGGTTCGAAGAGCAGTTCTTC
CDR3: CASSVEAGFEEQFF
V: TRBV9
J: TRBJ2-1
D: .
size: .

DNA: TGTGCCAGCAGTGAAGCCGTCCAGAGGCAGTTCTTC
CDR3: CASSEAVQRQFF
V: TRBV6-1
J: TRBJ2-1
D: .
size: .

DNA: TGTGCCAGCAGTGAAGAGTACCTCGATACGCAGTATTTT
CDR3: CASSEEYLDTQYF
V: TRBV2
J: TRBJ2-3
D: .
size: .

DNA: TGTGCCATCAGTGCCCTGGGGGGCTACTCCACTGAAGCTTTCTTT
CDR3: CAISALGGYSTEAFF
V: TRBV10-3
J: TRBJ1-1
D: .
size: .

DNA: TGTGCCAGCAGCCAAGATCTCGGAGGGGGTTCCTACAATGAGCAGTACTTC
CDR3: CASSQDLGGGSYNEQYF
V: TRBV4-2
J: TRBJ2-7
D: .
size: .

DNA: TGTGCCACCAGTGGAGGAGGGGCAGAGACCCAGTACTTC
CDR3: CATSGGGAETQYF
V: TRBV24-1
J: TRBJ2-5
D: .
size: many

DNA: TGTGCCGGCAGCCAATACGGAGGGGGGTACGAGCAGTACTTC
CDR3: CAGSQYGGGYEQYF
V: TRBV14
J: TRBJ2-7
D: .
size: few

DNA: TGTGCCAGCAGTGCCTGGGGAGGCAGCACAGATACGCAGTATTTT
CDR3: CASSAWGGSTDTQYF
V: TRBV6-1
J: TRBJ2-3
D: .
size: .

DNA: TGCGCCAGCAGCCAATGGACACAAGAGACCCAGTACTTC
CDR3: CASSQWTQETQYF
V: TRBV4-1
J: TRBJ2-5
D: .
size: .